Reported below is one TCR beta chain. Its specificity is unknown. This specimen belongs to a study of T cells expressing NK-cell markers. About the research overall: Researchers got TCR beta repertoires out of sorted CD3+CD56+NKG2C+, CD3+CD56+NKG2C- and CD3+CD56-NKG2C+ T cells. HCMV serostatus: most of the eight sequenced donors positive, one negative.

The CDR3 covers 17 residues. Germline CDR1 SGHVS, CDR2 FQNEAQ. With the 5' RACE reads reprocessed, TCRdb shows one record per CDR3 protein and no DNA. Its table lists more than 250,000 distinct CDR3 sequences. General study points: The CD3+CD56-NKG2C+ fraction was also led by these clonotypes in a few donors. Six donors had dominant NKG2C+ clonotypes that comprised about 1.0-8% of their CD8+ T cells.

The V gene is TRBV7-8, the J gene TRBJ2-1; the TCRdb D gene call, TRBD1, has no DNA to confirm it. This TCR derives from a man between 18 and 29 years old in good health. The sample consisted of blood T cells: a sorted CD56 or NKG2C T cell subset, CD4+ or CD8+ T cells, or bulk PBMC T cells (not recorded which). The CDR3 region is CASSSRGGRGSYNEQFF. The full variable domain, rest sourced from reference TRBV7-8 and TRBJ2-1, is GAGVSQSPRYKVAKRGQDVALRCDPISGHVSLFWYQQALGQGPEFLTYFQNEAQLDKSGLPSDRFFAERPEGSVSTLKIQRTQQEDSAVYLCASSSRGGRGSYNEQFFGPGTRLTVL.